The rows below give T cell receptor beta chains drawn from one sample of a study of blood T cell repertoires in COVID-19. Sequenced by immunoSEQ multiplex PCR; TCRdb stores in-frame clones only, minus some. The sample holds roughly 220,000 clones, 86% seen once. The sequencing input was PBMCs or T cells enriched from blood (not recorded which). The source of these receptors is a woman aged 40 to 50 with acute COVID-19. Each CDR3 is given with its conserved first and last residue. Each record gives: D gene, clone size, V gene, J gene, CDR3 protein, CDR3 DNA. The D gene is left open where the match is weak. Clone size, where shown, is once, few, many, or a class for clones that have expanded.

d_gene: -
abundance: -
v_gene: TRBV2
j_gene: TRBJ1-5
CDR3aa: CASSENFGNQPQHF
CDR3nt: TGTGCCAGCAGTGAAAACTTTGGCAATCAGCCCCAGCATTTT

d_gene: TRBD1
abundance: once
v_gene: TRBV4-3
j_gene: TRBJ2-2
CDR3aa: CASSDRGNGELFF
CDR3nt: TGCGCCAGCAGCGACAGGGGTAACGGGGAGCTGTTTTTT

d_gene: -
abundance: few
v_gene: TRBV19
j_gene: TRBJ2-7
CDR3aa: CASRAGLGSYEQYF
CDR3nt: TGTGCCAGTAGGGCGGGGTTGGGGTCCTACGAGCAGTACTTC

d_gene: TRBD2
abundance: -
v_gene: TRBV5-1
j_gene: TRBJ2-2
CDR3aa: CASSLVAGVGTGELFF
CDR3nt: TGCGCCAGCAGCTTAGTCGCGGGGGTCGGCACCGGGGAGCTGTTTTTT

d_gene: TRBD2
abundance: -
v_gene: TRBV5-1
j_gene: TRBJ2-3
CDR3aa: CASSSLAGTQYF
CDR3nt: TGCGCCAGCAGCTCGCTAGCGGGGACGCAGTATTTT

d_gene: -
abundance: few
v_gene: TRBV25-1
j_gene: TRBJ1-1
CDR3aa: CASREDSQAFF
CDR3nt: TGTGCCAGCAGAGAAGACAGCCAAGCTTTCTTT

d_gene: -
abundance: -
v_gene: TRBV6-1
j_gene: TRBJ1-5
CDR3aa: CASNDKVGQPQHF
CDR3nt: TGTGCCAGCAACGACAAGGTCGGTCAGCCCCAGCATTTT

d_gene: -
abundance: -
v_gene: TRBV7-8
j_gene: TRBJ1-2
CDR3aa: CASSWGEAGGYTF
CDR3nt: TGTGCCAGCAGCTGGGGGGAGGCAGGGGGCTACACCTTC

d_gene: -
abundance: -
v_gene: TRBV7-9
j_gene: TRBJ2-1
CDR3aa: CASSLVRGTSYNEQFF
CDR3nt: TGTGCCAGCAGCTTAGTACGGGGGACCTCCTACAATGAGCAGTTCTTC

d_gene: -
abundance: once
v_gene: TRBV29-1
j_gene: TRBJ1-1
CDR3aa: CSAEGVTEAFF
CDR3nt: TGCAGCGCCGAGGGGGTGACTGAAGCTTTCTTT

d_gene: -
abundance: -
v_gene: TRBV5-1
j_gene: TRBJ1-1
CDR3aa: CASSLFWGANTEAFF
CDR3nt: TGCGCCAGCAGCTTGTTTTGGGGCGCGAACACTGAAGCTTTCTTT

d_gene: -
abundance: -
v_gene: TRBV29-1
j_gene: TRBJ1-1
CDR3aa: CSVKVDSNTEAFF
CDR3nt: TGCAGCGTTAAGGTCGACTCGAACACTGAAGCTTTCTTT

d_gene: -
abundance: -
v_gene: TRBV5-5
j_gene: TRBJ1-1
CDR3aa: CASSLLQTMNTEAFF
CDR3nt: TGTGCCAGCAGCTTGTTACAGACTATGAACACTGAAGCTTTCTTT

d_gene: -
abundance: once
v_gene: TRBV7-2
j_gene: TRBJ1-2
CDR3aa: CASSSPGGNYGYTF
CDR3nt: TGTGCCAGCAGCTCCCCCGGGGGGAACTATGGCTACACCTTC

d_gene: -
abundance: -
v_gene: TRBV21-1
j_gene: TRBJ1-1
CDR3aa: CASSKIQGGSRIPTPNTEAFF
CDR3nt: TGTGCCAGCAGCAAAATCCAGGGCGGGAGCCGCATACCAACCCCGAACACTGAAGCTTTCTTT

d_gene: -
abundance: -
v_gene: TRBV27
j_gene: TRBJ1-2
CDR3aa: CASSPRKYSDYTF
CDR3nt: TGTGCCAGCAGTCCTCGAAAATACAGTGACTACACCTTC

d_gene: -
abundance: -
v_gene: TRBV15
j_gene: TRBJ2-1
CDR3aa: CATSRGGRGGTRNEQFF
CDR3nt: TGTGCCACCAGCAGAGGCGGTAGGGGGGGGACCCGCAATGAGCAGTTCTTC

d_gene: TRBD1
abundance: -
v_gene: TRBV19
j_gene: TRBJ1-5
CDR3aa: CASREDRAGNQPQHF
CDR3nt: TGTGCCAGTAGAGAAGACAGGGCCGGCAATCAGCCCCAGCATTTT

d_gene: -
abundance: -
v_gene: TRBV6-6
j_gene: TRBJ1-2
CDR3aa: CASSYSSGYYGYTF
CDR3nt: TGTGCCAGCAGTTACTCGAGCGGCTACTATGGCTACACCTTC

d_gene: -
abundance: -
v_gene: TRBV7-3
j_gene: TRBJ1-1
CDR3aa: CASSLDRNTEAFF
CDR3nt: TGTGCCAGCAGCCTGGACAGAAACACTGAAGCTTTCTTT

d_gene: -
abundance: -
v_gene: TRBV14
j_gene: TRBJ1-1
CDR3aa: CASSPPWGPKAFF
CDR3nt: TGTGCCAGCAGCCCTCCGTGGGGGCCGAAAGCTTTCTTT

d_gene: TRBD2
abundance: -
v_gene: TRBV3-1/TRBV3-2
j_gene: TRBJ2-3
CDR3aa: CASRSGTSGGVDTQYF
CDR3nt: TGTGCCAGCAGGTCCGGGACTAGCGGGGGTGTAGATACGCAGTATTTT

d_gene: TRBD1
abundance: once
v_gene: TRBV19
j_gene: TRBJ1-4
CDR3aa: CASSILPQGFFNEKLFF
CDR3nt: TGTGCCAGTAGTATCCTTCCACAGGGGTTCTTTAATGAAAAACTGTTTTTT

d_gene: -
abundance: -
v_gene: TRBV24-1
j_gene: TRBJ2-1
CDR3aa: CATSGGHPSSYNEQFF
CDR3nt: TGTGCCACCAGTGGAGGGCATCCGAGCTCCTACAATGAGCAGTTCTTC

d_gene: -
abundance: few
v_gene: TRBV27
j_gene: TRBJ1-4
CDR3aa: CASSPRAYNEKLFF
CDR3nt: TGTGCCAGCAGTCCCAGGGCCTATAATGAAAAACTGTTTTTT

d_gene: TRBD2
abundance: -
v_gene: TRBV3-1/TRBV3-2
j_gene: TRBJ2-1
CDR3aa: CASSHLAGYEQFF
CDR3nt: TGTGCCAGCAGCCATCTAGCGGGGTATGAGCAGTTCTTC

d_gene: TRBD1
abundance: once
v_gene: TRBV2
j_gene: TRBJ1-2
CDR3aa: CASSGGFTGYGYTF
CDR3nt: TGTGCCAGCTCAGGGGGGTTTACGGGCTATGGCTACACCTTC

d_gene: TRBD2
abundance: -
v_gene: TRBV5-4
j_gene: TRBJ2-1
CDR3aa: CASSYPFGGGAYNEQFF
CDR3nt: TGTGCCAGCAGCTACCCTTTCGGCGGGGGGGCCTACAATGAGCAGTTCTTC

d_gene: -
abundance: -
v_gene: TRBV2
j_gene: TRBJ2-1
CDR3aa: CASSGGGFPDEQFF
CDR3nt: TGTGCCAGCAGTGGGGGGGGCTTTCCGGATGAGCAGTTCTTC

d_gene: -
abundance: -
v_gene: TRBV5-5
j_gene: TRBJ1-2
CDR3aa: CASSLDADGYTF
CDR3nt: TGTGCCAGCAGCTTGGACGCGGATGGCTACACCTTC

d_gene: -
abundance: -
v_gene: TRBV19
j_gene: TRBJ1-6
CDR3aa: CASSTGLYNSPLHF
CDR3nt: TGTGCCAGTTCAACAGGATTATATAATTCACCCCTCCACTTT

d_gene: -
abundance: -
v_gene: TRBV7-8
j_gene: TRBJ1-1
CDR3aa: CASSLAPGSIQTGAEAFF
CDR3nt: TGTGCCAGCAGCTTAGCGCCAGGTTCGATACAGACGGGGGCTGAAGCTTTCTTT

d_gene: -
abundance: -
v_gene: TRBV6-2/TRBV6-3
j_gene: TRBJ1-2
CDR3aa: CASSYAGTHLLNYGYTF
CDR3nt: TGTGCCAGCAGTTACGCTGGGACACATCTTCTTAACTATGGCTACACCTTC

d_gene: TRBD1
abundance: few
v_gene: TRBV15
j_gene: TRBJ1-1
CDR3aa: CATSRGGTGSTEAFF
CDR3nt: TGTGCCACCAGCCGGGGGGGGACAGGGAGTACTGAAGCTTTCTTT

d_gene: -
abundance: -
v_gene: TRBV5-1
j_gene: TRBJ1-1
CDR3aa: CASSLGVSLGLSTEAFF
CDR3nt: TGCGCCAGCAGCTTGGGGGTAAGTCTCGGGTTGAGCACTGAAGCTTTCTTT

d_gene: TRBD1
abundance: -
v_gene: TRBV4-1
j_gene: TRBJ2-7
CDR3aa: CASSQPDRGYEQYF
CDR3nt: TGCGCCAGCAGCCAACCTGACAGGGGCTACGAGCAGTACTTC

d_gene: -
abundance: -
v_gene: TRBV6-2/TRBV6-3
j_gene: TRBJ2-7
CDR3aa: CASSYAGQSYEQYF
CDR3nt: TGTGCCAGCAGTTACGCGGGACAGAGCTACGAGCAGTACTTC

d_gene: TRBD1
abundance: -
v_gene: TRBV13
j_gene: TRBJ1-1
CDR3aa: CASSLGDRKNTEAFF
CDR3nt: TGTGCCAGCAGCTTAGGGGACAGGAAGAACACTGAAGCTTTCTTT

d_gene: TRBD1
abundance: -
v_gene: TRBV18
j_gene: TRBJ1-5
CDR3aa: CASSPGQAQPQHF
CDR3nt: TGTGCCAGCTCACCGGGACAGGCGCAGCCCCAGCATTTT

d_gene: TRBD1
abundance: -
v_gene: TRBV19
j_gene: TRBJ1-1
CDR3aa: CASSSGQAWSEAFF
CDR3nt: TGTGCCAGTAGCTCCGGACAGGCTTGGTCAGAAGCTTTCTTT

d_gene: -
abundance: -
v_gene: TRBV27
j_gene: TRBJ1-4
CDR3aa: CASSRRGRENEKLFF
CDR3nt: TGTGCCAGCAGCCGCCGGGGACGGGAGAATGAAAAACTGTTTTTT

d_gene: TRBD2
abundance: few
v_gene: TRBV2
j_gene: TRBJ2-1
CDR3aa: CASSEALGLAGGAVQFF
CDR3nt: TGTGCCAGCAGTGAAGCGCTTGGACTAGCGGGGGGAGCGGTTCAGTTCTTC

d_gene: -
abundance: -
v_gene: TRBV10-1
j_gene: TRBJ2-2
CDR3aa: CASTTDSTGELFF
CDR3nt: TGCGCCAGCACAACGGACAGCACCGGGGAGCTGTTTTTT

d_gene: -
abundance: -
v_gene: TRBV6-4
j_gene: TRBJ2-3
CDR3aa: CASSAAPGQTQYF
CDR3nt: TGTGCCAGCAGTGCCGCCCCAGGCCAAACGCAGTATTTT

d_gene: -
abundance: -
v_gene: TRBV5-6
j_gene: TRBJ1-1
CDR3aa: CASMQGSNTEAFF
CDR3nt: TGTGCCAGCATGCAGGGATCGAACACTGAAGCTTTCTTT

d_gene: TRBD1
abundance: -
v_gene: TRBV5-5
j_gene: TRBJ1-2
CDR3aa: CASSPDRANYGYTF
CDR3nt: TGTGCCAGCAGCCCTGACAGGGCCAACTATGGCTACACCTTC

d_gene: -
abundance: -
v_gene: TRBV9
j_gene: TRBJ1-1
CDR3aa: CASSVGERPLGAFF
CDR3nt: TGTGCCAGCAGCGTAGGTGAGCGGCCCCTGGGAGCTTTCTTT

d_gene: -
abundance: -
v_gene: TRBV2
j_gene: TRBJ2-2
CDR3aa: CAIPKVGGKTNTGELFF
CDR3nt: TGTGCCATTCCTAAGGTTGGGGGGAAGACGAACACCGGGGAGCTGTTTTTT

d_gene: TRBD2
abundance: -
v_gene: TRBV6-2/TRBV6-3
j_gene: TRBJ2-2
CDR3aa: CASSSHSGVSGGQKTGELFF
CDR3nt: TGTGCCAGCAGTTCTCATAGCGGTGTCAGCGGGGGGCAAAAAACCGGGGAGCTGTTTTTT

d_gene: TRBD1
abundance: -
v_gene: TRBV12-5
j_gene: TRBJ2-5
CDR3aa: CASGKSGTGFETQYF
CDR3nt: TGTGCTAGTGGCAAGTCCGGGACAGGGTTTGAGACCCAGTACTTC

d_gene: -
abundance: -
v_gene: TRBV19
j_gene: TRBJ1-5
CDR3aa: CASSIPGAYQPQHF
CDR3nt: TGTGCCAGTAGTATACCGGGAGCCTATCAGCCCCAGCATTTT

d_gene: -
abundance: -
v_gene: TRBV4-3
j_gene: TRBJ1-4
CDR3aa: CASSQDIQGPEKLFF
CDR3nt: TGCGCCAGCAGCCAAGACATCCAGGGCCCCGAAAAACTGTTTTTT

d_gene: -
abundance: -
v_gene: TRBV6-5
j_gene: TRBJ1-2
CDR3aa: CASTPSGASNYGYTF
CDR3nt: TGTGCCAGCACCCCATCAGGGGCCTCTAACTATGGCTACACCTTC

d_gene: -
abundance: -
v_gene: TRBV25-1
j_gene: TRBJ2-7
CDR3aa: CASGRTAINEQYF
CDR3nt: TGTGCCAGCGGAAGGACAGCCATAAACGAGCAGTACTTC

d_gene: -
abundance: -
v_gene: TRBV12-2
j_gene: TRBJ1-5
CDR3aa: CASRFVTGDSNQPQHF
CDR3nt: TGTGCAAGTCGCTTTGTCACAGGGGATAGCAATCAGCCCCAGCATTTT

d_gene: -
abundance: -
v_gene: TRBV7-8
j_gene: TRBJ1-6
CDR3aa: CASSLVQGIGSPLHF
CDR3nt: TGTGCCAGCAGCTTAGTTCAGGGGATAGGTTCACCCCTCCACTTT

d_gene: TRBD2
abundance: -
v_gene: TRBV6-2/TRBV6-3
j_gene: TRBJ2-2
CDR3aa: CASSYSGSGELFF
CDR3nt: TGTGCCAGCAGTTATAGCGGGAGCGGGGAGCTGTTTTTT

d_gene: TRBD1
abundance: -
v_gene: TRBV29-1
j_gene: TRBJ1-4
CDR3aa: CSVELRTGRGKLFF
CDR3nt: TGCAGCGTTGAACTTCGGACAGGGAGGGGAAAACTGTTTTTT

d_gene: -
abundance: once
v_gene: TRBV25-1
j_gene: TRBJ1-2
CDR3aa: CASSESVIDGYTF
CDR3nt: TGTGCCAGCAGTGAATCTGTTATTGATGGCTACACCTTC